This TCR beta chain is from a study of control samples from healthy donors and cancer patients. Germline V CDR1 and CDR2: SGHTS, YDEGEE. With 6 bases removed from V and 5 bases from J, the gap between germline ends came to 22 bases. The length of the CDR3 is 16 residues. This clone occurred once. TCRdb keeps only in-frame clones here, not all; method: immunoSEQ multiplex PCR. The table shows around 93,000 clones, with roughly 92% occurring only once. This sequence was found in a human donor in good health. The donor label of this sample is uncertain. Specimen: blood. This sequence joins TRBV5-8 and TRBJ2-3, with a tentative D call TRBD2 (6 bases). CDR3 loop: CASKPGLLLRGDTQYF. DNA of the CDR3: TGTGCCAGCAAGCCGGGACTTCTACTGAGAGGAGATACGCAGTATTTT.